The present T cell receptor beta chain was sequenced within a study of T cell responses to AZD1222 COVID-19 vaccine. Overall study findings and caveats: Mapped onto spike, vaccine-associated CD4 TCRs spanned it and were dominant at 160-218 and 743-854.

The length of the CDR3 is 15 residues. V was pared by 5 bases and J by 0 bases, with 4 bases of the junction left unmatched. The germline gives CDR1 SGHDN, CDR2 FVKESK. About this clone itself: Its antigen is as yet unknown.

The assay was immunoSEQ multiplex PCR, and TCRdb's table has in-frame clones only and misses some. The sample yields around 160,000 clones, about 90% seen once. V gene TRBV14 combines with J gene TRBJ2-3; the match to TRBD2 covers 8 bases. Sample: peripheral blood, taken 28 days after the second AZD1222 dose. The source of this sequence is an adult who received the AZD1222 COVID-19 vaccine. The CDR3 is CASSVTGGSTDTQYF. The CDR3 DNA is TGTGCCAGCAGCGTTACGGGAGGGAGCACAGATACGCAGTATTTT.